The source of this T cell receptor (beta chain) is a study of cytomegalovirus exposure and HLA in healthy donors. Overall study results and limits: Upon later analysis, TCR association rates were observed to vary by HLA locus, being highest for DRB1 and lowest for HLA-C.

Germline V gives CDR1 SGHNT, CDR2 YENEEA. V was clipped by 3 bases and J by 7 bases, with 13 bases between them. This CDR3 comprises 13 residues. For this clone: Its antigen remains unidentified.

Primers for the PCR totalled 60 Vbeta and 13 Jbeta. The assay was immunoSEQ multiplex PCR, and TCRdb's table has in-frame clones only and misses some. The sample contains more than 80,000 clones, around 59% of which appear only once. This chain uses TRBV11-3 with TRBJ2-7, with D perhaps TRBD1 (6 bases). Source material: PBMCs. The receptor was isolated from a human donor in good health. The CDR3 protein is CASSFDRLGEQYF. The CDR3 region has the DNA TGTGCCAGCAGCTTCGACAGGTTAGGAGAGCAGTACTTC. Full variable domain (remainder filled in from reference TRBV11-3 and TRBJ2-7): EAGVVQSPRYKIIEKKQPVAFWCNPISGHNTLYWYLQNLGQGPELLIRYENEEAVDDSQLPKDRFSAERLKGVDSTLKIQPAELGDSAVYLCASSFDRLGEQYFGPGTRLTVT.